The clone carrying this T cell receptor (beta chain) was counted between two and nine times. As yet, its antigen is unknown. The repertoire was sequenced with immunoSEQ multiplex PCR; TCRdb's copy has only in-frame clones and lacks some. The table records about 260,000 clones, over 85% of them present only once. The sample is drawn from a study of T cell responses to AZD1222 COVID-19 vaccine. Study-level information: Second-dose intervals of approximately 4 or approximately 12 weeks were pooled.

Study-wide results and caveats: Only a handful of AZD1222 recipients were seropositive at baseline. Females outnumbered males among donors, who were mostly white British; clonal diversity was possibly underestimated. Repertoire samples came only from after the peak T cell response.

The sequenced sample was peripheral blood, obtained on day 0 of AZD1222 vaccination. This receptor was identified in an adult in good health.

CDR3 in DNA: TGTGCCAGCAGCTTAGGGGCAGGAGGCGAGCAGTACTTC. Its protein is CASSLGAGGEQYF. This sequence joins TRBV7-3 and TRBJ2-7; the D gene could be TRBD1 or TRBD2 (5 bases each). The CDR3 has 13 residues. Germline-derived CDR1 and CDR2 are SGHTA and FQGTGA. Between the trimmed V and J ends, which lost 2 bases and 6 bases, there was a span of 11 bases.